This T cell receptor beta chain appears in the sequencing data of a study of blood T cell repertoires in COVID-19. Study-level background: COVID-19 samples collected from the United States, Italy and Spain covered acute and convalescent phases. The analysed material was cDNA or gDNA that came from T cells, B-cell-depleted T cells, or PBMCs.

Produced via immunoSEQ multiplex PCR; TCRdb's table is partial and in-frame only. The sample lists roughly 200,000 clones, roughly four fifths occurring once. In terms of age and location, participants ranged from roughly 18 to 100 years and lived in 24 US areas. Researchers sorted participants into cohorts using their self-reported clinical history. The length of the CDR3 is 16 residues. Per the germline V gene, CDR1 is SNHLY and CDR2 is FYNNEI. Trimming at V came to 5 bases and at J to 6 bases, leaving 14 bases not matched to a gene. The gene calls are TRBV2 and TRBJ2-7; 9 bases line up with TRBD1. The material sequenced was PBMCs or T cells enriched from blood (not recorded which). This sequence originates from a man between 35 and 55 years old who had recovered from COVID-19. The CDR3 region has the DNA TGTGCCAGCAGTCCACCATTCCGGGACAGGGTTCCCGAGCAGTACTTC. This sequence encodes CASSPPFRDRVPEQYF.